This T cell receptor beta chain came from a study of T cell responses to AZD1222 COVID-19 vaccine (dated by TCRdb to the early 2020s). Describing the broader study: AZD1222 recipients whose second dose came at about 4 weeks and those whose second dose came at about 12 weeks were combined into one group, since spike-specific TCR depth and breadth did not differ between the two schedules. A total of just over 230 trial participants underwent TCR sequencing, of whom about 210 received two doses of AZD1222 and about 25 received two doses of the MenACWY control vaccine. Trial participants were enrolled into age subgroups of 18-55, 56-69 and 70-plus years, which contained around 150, 28 and 57 TCR-sequenced participants, respectively.

The CDR3 regions of human TCRbeta chains were analyzed by immunosequencing. As for the authors' bioinformatics: Repertoire TCRs were checked for matches against a reference library of SARS-CoV-2-specific TCRs that had been generated using the MIRA antigen-specificity platform. Breadth was defined as the fraction of unique TCRs that were SARS-CoV-2-associated. Depth was defined as the fraction of total T cells that were SARS-CoV-2-associated. Using the MIRA data, every spike-specific TCR was mapped to the spike region that the TCR reacted to and assigned to either a CD4 or a CD8 class. Log10-transformed breadth and depth values were compared by one-way ANOVA with Sidak's multiple comparisons tests. What TCRdb holds here is the immuneACCESS table cut down to in-frame rearrangements. Part of the clones is not present; checked against another copy, under half of the missing clones reflect an unresolved V gene, and the others are unexplained. From that table come the V and J calls and clone size; the DNA was used to work out D and trimming. The sample data list about 90,000 clones, and nearly 90% of these were observed just once. The ten biggest clones cover around 5.8% of the sample.

In regard to this clone: Its binding antigen is unknown. No clone much larger than this one lies a single base away; base qualities are absent.

The research as a whole found: Because no day 14 peak-response samples were available, repertoires were characterized only after the peak T cell response. Conclusions about previously exposed vaccinees are limited, since just five or six AZD1222 recipients were seropositive for SARS-CoV-2 at baseline. A significant rise in spike-specific TCR breadth and depth was observed after two AZD1222 doses relative to day 0 and relative to MenACWY recipients. Epitopes outside the regions mutated in the B.1.351 and B.1.1.7 variants were reportedly recognized by nearly half of the unique spike-specific TCRs. CD4 TCRs associated with the vaccine covered the entire spike protein, and the dominant responses were in regions 160-218 and 743-854. In the small 56-69-year group, the increase in depth fell short of significance, most likely because of low power. Participants were mostly white British, with more females than males. The authors suggested clonal diversity may have been underestimated.

What the time point label conveys for this sample: baseline before first vaccination. Vaccinee samples were obtained from the UK trials COV001 and COV002, which included a single-blind randomized controlled phase 2/3 trial of AZD1222 (ChAdOx1 nCoV-19) in healthy adults. For TCRbeta chain sequencing, PBMC samples from trial participants were taken at day 0 and at day 28 after the second dose. The TCR was taken from an adult in good health. The sample in question was peripheral blood, obtained on day 0 of AZD1222 vaccination.

The CDR3 here reads CASSQGGIRYEQYF. DNA sequence: TGTGCCAGCAGCCAGGGCGGGATTCGATACGAGCAGTACTTC. The chain couples TRBV5-8 to TRBJ2-7; a tentative D call is TRBD2 (6 bases match). From the germline V gene, CDR1 is SGHTS and CDR2 is YDEGEE. The junction carries 15 bases between V and J, which are trimmed by 4 bases and 4 bases respectively. From its cysteine to its phenylalanine, the CDR3 spans 14 amino acids. Only the CDR3 DNA is retained, 42 bases long and in frame from the first base.